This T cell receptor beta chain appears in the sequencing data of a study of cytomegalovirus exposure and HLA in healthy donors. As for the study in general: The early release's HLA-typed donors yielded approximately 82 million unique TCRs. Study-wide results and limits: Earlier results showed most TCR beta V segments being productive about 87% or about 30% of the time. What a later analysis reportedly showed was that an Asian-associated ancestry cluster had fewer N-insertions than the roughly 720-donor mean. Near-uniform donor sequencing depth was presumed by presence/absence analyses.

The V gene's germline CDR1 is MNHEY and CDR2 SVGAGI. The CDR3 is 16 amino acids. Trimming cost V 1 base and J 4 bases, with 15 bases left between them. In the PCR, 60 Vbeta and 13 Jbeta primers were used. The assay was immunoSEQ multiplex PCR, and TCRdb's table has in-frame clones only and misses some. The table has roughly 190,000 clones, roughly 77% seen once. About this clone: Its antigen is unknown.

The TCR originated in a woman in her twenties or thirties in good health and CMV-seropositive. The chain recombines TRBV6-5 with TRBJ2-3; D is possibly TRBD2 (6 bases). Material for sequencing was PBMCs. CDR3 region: CASSYYPTLAADTQYF. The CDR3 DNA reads TGTGCCAGCAGTTACTATCCAACTTTAGCGGCAGATACGCAGTATTTT.